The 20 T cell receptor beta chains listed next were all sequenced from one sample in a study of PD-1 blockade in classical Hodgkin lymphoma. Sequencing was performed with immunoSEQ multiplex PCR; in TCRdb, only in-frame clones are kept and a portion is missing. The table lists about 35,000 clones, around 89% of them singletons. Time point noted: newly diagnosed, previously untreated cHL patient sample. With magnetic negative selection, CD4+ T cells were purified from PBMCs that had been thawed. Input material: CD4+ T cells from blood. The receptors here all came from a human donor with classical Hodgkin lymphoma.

The CDR3 bases are TGTGCCAGCAGACCCCGGGACAGGGGAAGAACTTTCTTT. Translating it yields CASRPRDRGRTFF. The rearrangement links TRBV6-5 to TRBJ1-1; 10 nucleotides line up with TRBD1. CDR3 length: 13 amino acids. The V segment lost 6 bases and the J segment 12 bases; nucleotides outside the gene matches: 10. In germline, CDR1 is MNHEY, CDR2 SVGAGI.

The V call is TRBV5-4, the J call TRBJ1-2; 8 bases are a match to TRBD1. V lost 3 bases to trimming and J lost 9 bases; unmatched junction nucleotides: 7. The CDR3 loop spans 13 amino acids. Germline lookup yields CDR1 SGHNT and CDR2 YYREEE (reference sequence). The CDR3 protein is CASSWAGQVSYTF. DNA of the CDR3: TGTGCCAGCAGCTGGGCGGGACAGGTTAGCTACACCTTC. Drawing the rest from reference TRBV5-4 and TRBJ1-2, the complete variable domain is ETGVTQSPTHLIKTRGQQVTLRCSSQSGHNTVSWYQQALGQGPQFIFQYYREEENGRGNFPPRFSGLQFPNYSSELNVNALELDDSALYLCASSWAGQVSYTFGSGTRLTVV.

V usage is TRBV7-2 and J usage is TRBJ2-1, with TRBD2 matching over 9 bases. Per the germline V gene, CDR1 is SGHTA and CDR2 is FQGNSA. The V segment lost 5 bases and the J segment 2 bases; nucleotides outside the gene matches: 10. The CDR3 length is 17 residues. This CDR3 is CASSLTGRTSAYNEQFF. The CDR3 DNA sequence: TGTGCCAGCAGCCTCACTGGGAGGACTAGCGCCTACAATGAGCAGTTCTTC.

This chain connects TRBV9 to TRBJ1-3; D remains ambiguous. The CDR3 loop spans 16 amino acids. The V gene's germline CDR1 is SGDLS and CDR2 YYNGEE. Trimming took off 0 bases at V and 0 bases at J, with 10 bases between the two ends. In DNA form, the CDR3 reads TGTGCCAGCAGCGTAGAAGGACTCTCCTCTGGAAACACCATATATTTT. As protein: CASSVEGLSSGNTIYF.

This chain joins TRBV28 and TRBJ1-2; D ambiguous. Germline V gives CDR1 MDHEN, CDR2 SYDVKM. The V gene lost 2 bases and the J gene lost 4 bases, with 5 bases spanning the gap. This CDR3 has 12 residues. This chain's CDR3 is CASSLKPYGYTF. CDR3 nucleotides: TGTGCCAGCAGTTTAAAACCCTATGGCTACACCTTC.

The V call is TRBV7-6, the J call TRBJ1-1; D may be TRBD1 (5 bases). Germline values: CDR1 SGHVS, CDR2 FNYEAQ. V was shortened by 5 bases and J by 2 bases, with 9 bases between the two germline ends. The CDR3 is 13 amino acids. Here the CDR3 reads CASSPGLNTEAFF. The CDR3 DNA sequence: TGTGCCAGCAGCCCGGGGCTCAACACTGAAGCTTTCTTT.

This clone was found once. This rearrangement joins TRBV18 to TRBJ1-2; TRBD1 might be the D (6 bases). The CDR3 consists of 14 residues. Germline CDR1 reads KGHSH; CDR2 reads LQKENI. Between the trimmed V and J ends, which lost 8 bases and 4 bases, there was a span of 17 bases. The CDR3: CASRPDSRVYGYTF. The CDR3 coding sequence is TGTGCCAGCCGCCCGGACAGTCGGGTCTATGGCTACACCTTC.

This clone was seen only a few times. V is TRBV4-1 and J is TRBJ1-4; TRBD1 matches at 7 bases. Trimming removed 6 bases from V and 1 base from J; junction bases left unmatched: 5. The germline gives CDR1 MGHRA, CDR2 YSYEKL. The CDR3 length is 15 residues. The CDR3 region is CASSRRQGTNEKLFF. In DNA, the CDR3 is TGCGCCAGCAGTCGGCGACAGGGAACTAATGAAAAACTGTTTTTT.

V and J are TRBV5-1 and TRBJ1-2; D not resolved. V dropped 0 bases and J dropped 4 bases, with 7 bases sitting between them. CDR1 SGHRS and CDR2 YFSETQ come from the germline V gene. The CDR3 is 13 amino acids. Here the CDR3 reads CASSLDGPYGYTF. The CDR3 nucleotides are TGCGCCAGCAGCTTGGACGGCCCCTATGGCTACACCTTC.

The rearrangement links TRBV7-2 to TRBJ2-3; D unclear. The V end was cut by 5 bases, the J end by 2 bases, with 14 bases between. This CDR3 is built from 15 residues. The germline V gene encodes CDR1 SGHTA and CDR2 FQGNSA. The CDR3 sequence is CASSRHGSSTDTQYF. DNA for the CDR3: TGTGCCAGCAGCCGTCACGGATCTTCCACAGATACGCAGTATTTT. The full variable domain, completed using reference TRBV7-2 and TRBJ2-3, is GAGVSQSPSNKVTEKGKDVELRCDPISGHTALYWYRQSLGQGLEFLIYFQGNSAPDKSGLPSDRFSAERTGGSVSTLTIQRTQQEDSAVYLCASSRHGSSTDTQYFGPGTRLTVL.

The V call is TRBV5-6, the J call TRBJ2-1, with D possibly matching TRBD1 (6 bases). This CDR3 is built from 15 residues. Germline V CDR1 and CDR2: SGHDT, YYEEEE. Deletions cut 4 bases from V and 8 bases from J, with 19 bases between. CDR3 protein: CASSLGALGGDEQFF. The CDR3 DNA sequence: TGTGCCAGCAGCCTGGGGGCCCTAGGTGGGGATGAGCAGTTCTTC.

CDR3 amino acids: CASSPGQALWGAFF. The CDR3, as DNA: TGTGCCAGCAGCCCTGGACAGGCCCTGTGGGGAGCTTTCTTT. This chain joins TRBV7-2 and TRBJ1-1, with 7 bases aligning to TRBD1. Looked up from germline, CDR1 is SGHTA and CDR2 is FQGNSA. The CDR3 extends over 14 amino acids. J was trimmed by 10 bases and V by 5 bases; bases with no gene match: 13.

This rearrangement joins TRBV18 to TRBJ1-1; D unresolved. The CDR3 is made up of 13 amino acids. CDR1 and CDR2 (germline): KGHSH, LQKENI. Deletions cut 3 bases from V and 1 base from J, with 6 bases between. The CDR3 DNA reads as TGTGCCAGCTCACCCGAGGGGAACACTGAAGCTTTCTTT. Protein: CASSPEGNTEAFF.

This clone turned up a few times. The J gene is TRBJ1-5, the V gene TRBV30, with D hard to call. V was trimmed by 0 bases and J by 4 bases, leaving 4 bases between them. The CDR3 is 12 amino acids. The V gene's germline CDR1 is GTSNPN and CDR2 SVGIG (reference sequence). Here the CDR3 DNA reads TGTGCCTGGAGTGTACATAATCAGCCCCAGCATTTT. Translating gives CAWSVHNQPQHF.

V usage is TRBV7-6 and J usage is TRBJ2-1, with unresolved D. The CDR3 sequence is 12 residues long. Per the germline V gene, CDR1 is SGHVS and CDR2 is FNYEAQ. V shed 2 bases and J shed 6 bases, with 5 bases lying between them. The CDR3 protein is CASSLLSNEQFF. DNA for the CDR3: TGTGCCAGCAGCTTATTGTCCAATGAGCAGTTCTTC.

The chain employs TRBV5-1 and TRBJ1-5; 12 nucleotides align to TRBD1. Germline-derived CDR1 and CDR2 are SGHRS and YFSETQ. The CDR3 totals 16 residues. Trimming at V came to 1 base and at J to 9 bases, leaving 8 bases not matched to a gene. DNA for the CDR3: TGCGCCAGCAGCTTGTCCGGGACAGGGGGCGGAATGCCCCAGCATTTT. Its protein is CASSLSGTGGGMPQHF.

The CDR3 here is CASTRAGGESGNTIYF. For the CDR3, the DNA is TGTGCCAGCACCCGCGCAGGGGGCGAATCTGGAAACACCATATATTTT. The J gene is TRBJ1-3, the V gene TRBV6-6, with 8 bases fitting TRBD1. The germline V gene encodes CDR1 MNHNY and CDR2 SVGAGI (reference sequence). V shed 7 bases and J 1 base; nucleotides not matched to a gene: 9. The CDR3 covers 16 residues.

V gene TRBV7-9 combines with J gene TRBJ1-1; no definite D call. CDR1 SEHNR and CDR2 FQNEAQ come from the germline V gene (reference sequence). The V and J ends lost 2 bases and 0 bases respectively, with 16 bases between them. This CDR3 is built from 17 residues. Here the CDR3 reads CASSLIRGRMMNTEAFF. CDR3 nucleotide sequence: TGTGCCAGCAGCTTAATTCGTGGGAGGATGATGAACACTGAAGCTTTCTTT.

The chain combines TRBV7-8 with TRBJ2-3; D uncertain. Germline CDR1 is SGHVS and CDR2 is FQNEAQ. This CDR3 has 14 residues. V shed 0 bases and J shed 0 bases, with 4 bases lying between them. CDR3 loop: CASSLAVSTDTQYF. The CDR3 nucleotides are TGTGCCAGCAGCTTAGCGGTTAGCACAGATACGCAGTATTTT.

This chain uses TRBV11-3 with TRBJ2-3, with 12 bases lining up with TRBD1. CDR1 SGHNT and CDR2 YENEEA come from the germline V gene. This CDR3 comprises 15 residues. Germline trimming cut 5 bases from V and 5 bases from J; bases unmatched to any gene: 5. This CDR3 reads CASSHRDRGQDTQYF. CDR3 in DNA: TGTGCCAGCAGCCACCGGGACAGGGGGCAAGATACGCAGTATTTT.